This T cell receptor (beta chain) was sequenced for a study of T cell responses to AZD1222 COVID-19 vaccine. V was shortened by 4 bases and J by 7 bases, with 14 bases between the two germline ends. The CDR3 runs to 14 residues. Germline V lookup: CDR1 MNHEY, CDR2 SVGEGT. Sequenced by immunoSEQ multiplex PCR; TCRdb stores in-frame clones only, minus some. The sample lists over 130,000 clones, 94% occurring once. The origin of this receptor is an adult in good health. The chain joins TRBV6-2 or TRBV6-3 to TRBJ2-1; the D gene could be TRBD1 or TRBD2 (5 bases each). Sequencing used peripheral blood, obtained on day 0 of AZD1222 vaccination. The CDR3 bases are TGTGCCAGCAGTTTTTCAGGTGAGGGGAATGAGCAGTTCTTC. Amino acids: CASSFSGEGNEQFF.